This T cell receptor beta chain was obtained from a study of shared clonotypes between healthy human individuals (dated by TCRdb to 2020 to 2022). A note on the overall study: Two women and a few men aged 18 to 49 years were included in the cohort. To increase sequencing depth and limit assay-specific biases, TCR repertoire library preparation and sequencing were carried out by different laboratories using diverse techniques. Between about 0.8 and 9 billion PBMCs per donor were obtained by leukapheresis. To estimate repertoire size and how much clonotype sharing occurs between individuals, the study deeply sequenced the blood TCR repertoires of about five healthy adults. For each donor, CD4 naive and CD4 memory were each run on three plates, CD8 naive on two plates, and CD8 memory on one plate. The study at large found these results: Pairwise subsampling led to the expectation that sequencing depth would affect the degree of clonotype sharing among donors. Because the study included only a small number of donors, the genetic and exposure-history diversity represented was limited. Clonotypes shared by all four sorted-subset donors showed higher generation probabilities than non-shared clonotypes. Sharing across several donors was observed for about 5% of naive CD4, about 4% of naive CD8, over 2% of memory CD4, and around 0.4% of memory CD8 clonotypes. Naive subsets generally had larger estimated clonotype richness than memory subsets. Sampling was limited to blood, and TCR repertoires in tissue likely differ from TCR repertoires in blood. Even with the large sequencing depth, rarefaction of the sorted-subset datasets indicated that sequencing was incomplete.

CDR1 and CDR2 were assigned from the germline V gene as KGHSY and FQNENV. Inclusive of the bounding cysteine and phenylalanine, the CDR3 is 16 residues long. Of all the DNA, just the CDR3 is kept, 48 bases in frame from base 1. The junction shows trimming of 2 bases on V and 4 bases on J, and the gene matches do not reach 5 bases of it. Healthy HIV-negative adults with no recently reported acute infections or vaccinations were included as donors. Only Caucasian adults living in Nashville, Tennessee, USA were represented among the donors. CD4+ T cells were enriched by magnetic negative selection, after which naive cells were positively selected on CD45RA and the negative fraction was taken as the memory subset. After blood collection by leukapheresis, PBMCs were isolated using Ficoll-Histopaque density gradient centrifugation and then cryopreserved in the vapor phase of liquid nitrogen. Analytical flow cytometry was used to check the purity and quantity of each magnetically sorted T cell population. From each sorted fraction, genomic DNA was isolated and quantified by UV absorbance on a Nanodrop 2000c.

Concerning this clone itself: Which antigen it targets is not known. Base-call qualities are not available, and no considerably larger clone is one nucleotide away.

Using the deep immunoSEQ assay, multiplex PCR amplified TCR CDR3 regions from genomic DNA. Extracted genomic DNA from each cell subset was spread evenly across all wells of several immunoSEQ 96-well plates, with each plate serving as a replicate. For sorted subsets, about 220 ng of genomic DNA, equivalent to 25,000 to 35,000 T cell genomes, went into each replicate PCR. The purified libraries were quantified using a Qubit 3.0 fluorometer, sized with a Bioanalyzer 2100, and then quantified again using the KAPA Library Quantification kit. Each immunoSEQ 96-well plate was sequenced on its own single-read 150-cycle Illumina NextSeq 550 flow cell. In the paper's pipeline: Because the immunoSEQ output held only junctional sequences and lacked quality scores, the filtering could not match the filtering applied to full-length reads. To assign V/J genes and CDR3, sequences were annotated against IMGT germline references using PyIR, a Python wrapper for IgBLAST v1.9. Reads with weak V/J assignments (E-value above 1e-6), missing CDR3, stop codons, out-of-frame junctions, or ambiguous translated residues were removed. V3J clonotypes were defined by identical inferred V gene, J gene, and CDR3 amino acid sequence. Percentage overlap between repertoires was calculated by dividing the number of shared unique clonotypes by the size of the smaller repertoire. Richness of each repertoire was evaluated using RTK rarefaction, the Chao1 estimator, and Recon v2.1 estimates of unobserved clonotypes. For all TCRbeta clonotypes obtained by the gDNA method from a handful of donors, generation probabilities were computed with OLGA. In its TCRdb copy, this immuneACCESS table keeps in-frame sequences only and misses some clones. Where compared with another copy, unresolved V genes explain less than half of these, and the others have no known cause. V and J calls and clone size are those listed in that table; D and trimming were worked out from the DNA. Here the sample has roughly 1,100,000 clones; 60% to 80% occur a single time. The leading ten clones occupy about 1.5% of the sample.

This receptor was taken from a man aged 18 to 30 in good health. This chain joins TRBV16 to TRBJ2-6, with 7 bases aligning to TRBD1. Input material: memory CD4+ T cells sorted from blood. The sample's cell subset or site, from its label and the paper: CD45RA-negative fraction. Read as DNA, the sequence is TGTGCCAGCAGCCAACGAGGGGGCGCCGGGGCCAACGTCCTGACTTTC. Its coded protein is CASSQRGGAGANVLTF. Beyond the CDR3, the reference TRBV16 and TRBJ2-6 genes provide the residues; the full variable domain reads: GEEVAQTPKHLVRGEGQKAKLYCAPIKGHSYVFWYQQVLKNEFKFLISFQNENVFDETGMPKERFSAKCLPNSPCSLEIQATKLEDSAVYFCASSQRGGAGANVLTFGAGSRLTVL.